Following are 23 T cell receptor beta chains from one sample sequenced in a study of immune heterogeneity within non-small cell lung tumors. Bulk tumor genomic DNA (around 600 ng per sample) served as template. Taken during surgery, several biopsies per primary tumor were spaced as far apart as possible within the tumor mass. The patients were newly diagnosed with non-small cell lung cancer, had not been treated, and had curative surgery. Multiplex PCR amplified TCR beta CDR3 with 32 V and 13 J primers. In TCRdb, the multiplex PCR reads were re-called with MiXCR into one record per CDR3 protein. Of approximately 21,000 distinct CDR3 sequences in the sample, around 28% are singletons; the top ten hold roughly 4.5%. The sample was lung tumor tissue. Receptors originate from a middle-aged man with non-small cell lung cancer.

In the case of this clonotype: This may be a read error, as it is one base from a much larger clone. The chain employs TRBV11-3 and TRBJ1-1; D unclear. Germline CDR1 SGHNT, CDR2 YENEEA. The CDR3 contains 13 residues. CDR3 nucleotides: TGTGCCATCAGCTTAGTGGTGAACACTGAAGCTTTCTTT. Its protein product is CAISLVVNTEAFF.

This CDR3 is CSAASGTGDQPQHF. As DNA, the CDR3 is TGCAGCGCCGCCTCCGGGACAGGGGATCAGCCCCAGCATTTT. The V gene is TRBV29-1, the J gene TRBJ1-5; 10 bases match TRBD1. Germline values: CDR1 SQVTM, CDR2 ANQGSEA. This CDR3 is 14 amino acids long. J was trimmed by 5 bases and V by 7 bases; bases with no gene match: 8.

This clonotype has only a few counts. V and J are TRBV6-1 and TRBJ2-1; D is perhaps TRBD2 (5 bases). CDR1 is MNHNS and CDR2 is SASEGT in the germline V gene. The CDR3 totals 13 residues. V lost 6 bases, J lost 9 bases, and 15 bases lay in between. CDR3 in amino acids: CASSPMGSGEQFF. The CDR3 DNA sequence: TGTGCCAGCAGCCCCATGGGGAGCGGTGAGCAGTTCTTC.

By share, this clonotype counts as medium-sized. V and J are TRBV14 and TRBJ2-1; no firm D call. V shed 1 base and J shed 11 bases, with 12 bases lying between them. Germline V gives CDR1 SGHDN, CDR2 FVKESK. This CDR3 contains 13 residues. In DNA form, the CDR3 reads TGTGCCAGCAGCCAAGTTAGACATACTAAGCAGTTCTTC. Protein: CASSQVRHTKQFF.

This clonotype was observed at least ten times. The gene calls are TRBV19 and TRBJ1-5, with D maybe TRBD1 (6 bases). V lost 3 bases, J lost 5 bases, and 17 bases lay in between. Germline V gene data show CDR1 as LNHDA and CDR2 as SQIVND (reference sequence). CDR3 size: 16 residues. The CDR3 DNA follows: TGTGCCAGTAGTATCTTGATGGGGGCGGGCGATCAGCCCCAGCATTTT. It codes for CASSILMGAGDQPQHF.

This clonotype is deemed medium-sized. The genes are TRBV11-3 and TRBJ2-1, with no clear D. Per germline, CDR1 SGHNT and CDR2 YENEEA. This CDR3 spans 13 amino acids. Deletions cut 5 bases from V and 15 bases from J, with 20 bases between. The DNA for the CDR3 is TGTGCCAGCAGCCGAACGACAAATTCCGGGCCGTTCTTC. Amino acids: CASSRTTNSGPFF.

This clonotype was seen a few times. V gene TRBV18 combines with J gene TRBJ2-5; D is ambiguous. The germline V and J ends were trimmed by 2 bases and 1 base, with 5 bases remaining between them. CDR1 and CDR2 (germline): KGHSH, LQKENI. The CDR3 totals 13 residues. CDR3 region: CASSPVVQETQYF. The CDR3 nucleotides are TGTGCCAGCTCACCAGTGGTCCAAGAGACCCAGTACTTC.

This clonotype showed up many times. V usage is TRBV13 and J usage is TRBJ2-3; D is ambiguous. This CDR3 is 13 amino acids long. The V gene's germline CDR1 is PRHDT and CDR2 FYEKMQ (reference sequence). V was trimmed by 5 bases and J by 1 base, leaving 7 bases between them. The CDR3 loop is CASSPRGTDTQYF. CDR3 coding DNA: TGTGCCAGCAGCCCAAGAGGCACAGATACGCAGTATTTT.

For this clonotype: A read error may explain this, as a much larger clone is one base away. The V and J genes are TRBV4-1 and TRBJ2-7, with 9 bases lining up with TRBD1. Germline V gene data show CDR1 as MGHRA and CDR2 as YSYEKL. CDR3 length equals 17 residues. CDR3 amino acids: CTSSPSSGTGFSYEQYF. CDR3 DNA sequence: TGCACCAGCAGCCCCTCGTCTGGGACAGGGTTTTCCTACGAGCAGTACTTC.

A remark on this clonotype: A read error may explain this, as a much larger clone is one base away. V and J are TRBV11-3 and TRBJ2-7; TRBD2 is a possible D gene (6 bases). CDR3 length: 13 amino acids. Germline CDR1 SGHNT, CDR2 YENEEA. The CDR3 spells CASRQEGPYEKYF. DNA of the CDR3: TGTGCCAGCAGACAGGAGGGCCCTTACGAGAAGTACTTC. Supplemented by reference TRBV11-3 and TRBJ2-7, the full variable domain reads EAGVVQSPRYKIIEKKQPVAFWCNPISGHNTLYWYLQNLGQGPELLIRYENEEAVDDSQLPKDRFSAERLKGVDSTLKIQPAELGDSAVYLCASRQEGPYEKYFGPGTRLTVT.

This clonotype was counted between two and nine times. V gene TRBV12-3 or TRBV12-4 combines with J gene TRBJ2-5; D tentatively reads TRBD1 or TRBD2 (5 bases each). V was cut by 3 bases and J by 5 bases, with 16 bases left in between. The CDR3 has 15 residues. The CDR3 sequence is CASSLNRGPRETQYF. The CDR3 DNA reads TGTGCCAGCAGTTTGAATCGGGGACCAAGGGAGACCCAGTACTTC.

This sequence joins TRBV30 and TRBJ1-6; D is unresolved. Trimming shortened V by 1 base and J by 10 bases, and 11 bases separated the two germline ends. The germline CDR1 and CDR2 sequences are GTSNPN and SVGIG (reference sequence). This CDR3 contains 13 residues. CDR3 in DNA: TGTGCCTGGAGTGACAATTTGGGCTCACCCCTCCACTTT. This codes for CAWSDNLGSPLHF.

This clonotype was counted many times. The CDR3 protein is CASRRLAGFEHEQYF. Written as DNA, the CDR3 is TGTGCCAGCAGAAGATTAGCGGGTTTTGAGCACGAGCAGTACTTC. The V gene is TRBV28, the J gene TRBJ2-7; TRBD2 matches 7 bases. V lost 6 bases, J lost 5 bases, and 13 bases stayed unmatched. This CDR3 contains 15 residues. CDR1 is MDHEN, CDR2 SYDVKM, per germline.

By sample share, this clonotype is medium-sized. The chain has TRBV28 and TRBJ1-6, with D hard to call. The CDR3 consists of 12 residues. V was shortened by 5 bases and J by 7 bases, with 6 bases between the two germline ends. Germline V CDR1 and CDR2: MDHEN, SYDVKM. This CDR3 reads CASSLGNSPLHF. In DNA form, the CDR3 reads TGTGCCAGCAGTCTCGGGAATTCACCCCTCCACTTT.

Note on this clonotype: A much larger clonotype is one base distant, so this may be a read error. The chain uses TRBV9 and TRBJ2-1; possible D gene TRBD2, 6 bases. In germline, CDR1 is SGDLS, CDR2 YYNGEE. This CDR3 is built from 16 residues. The CDR3 protein is CPSSAGPLTRGNEQFF. DNA of the CDR3: TGTCCCAGCAGCGCGGGCCCATTAACGCGGGGCAATGAGCAGTTCTTC.

Concerning this clonotype itself: A much larger clone sits a single nucleotide away, making a read error possible. The V call is TRBV6-1, the J call TRBJ2-6; possibly TRBD1 for D (5 bases). The CDR3 runs to 15 residues. The germline V gene has CDR1 MNHNS and CDR2 SASEGT. CDR3 nucleotide sequence: TGTGCCAGCAGTGGACAGTCCTCTGGGGCCAAAGTCCTGACTTTC. Its translation: CASSGQSSGAKVLTF.

The sample holds many counts of this clonotype. CDR3 sequence: CASSLFPRTPYEQYF. CDR3 nucleotides: TGTGCCAGCAGTTTATTCCCCAGGACGCCCTACGAGCAGTACTTC. The gene calls are TRBV27 and TRBJ2-7; no reliable D call. CDR1 and CDR2 (germline): MNHEY, SMNVEV (reference sequence). Trimming took off 1 base at V and 2 bases at J, with 12 bases between the two ends. There are 15 residues in the CDR3.

Worth noting for this clonotype: A much larger clone differs from this one at a single base, so this may be a read error. V and J are TRBV7-2 and TRBJ2-1; 12 bases fit TRBD2. There are 16 residues in the CDR3. Germline loops: CDR1 SGHTA, CDR2 FQGNSA. Here the CDR3 reads CASSPDASGRANEQSF. The CDR3 region has the DNA TGTGCCAGCAGCCCAGACGCTAGCGGGAGGGCAAATGAGCAGTCCTTC.

This clonotype has a count of ten or more. This chain connects TRBV10-1 to TRBJ2-1; D possibly uses TRBD1 or TRBD2 (5 bases each). With 1 base removed from V and 9 bases from J, the gap between germline ends came to 16 bases. This CDR3 region has 15 residues. Germline CDR1 WNHNN, CDR2 SYGVQD (reference sequence). The CDR3 DNA is TGCGCCAGCAGTGAGTTGGGAGAGGGGCGCGGTGAGCAGTTCTTC. Amino acid sequence: CASSELGEGRGEQFF.

By its share, this clonotype is medium-sized. The J gene is TRBJ1-5, the V gene TRBV15; D is perhaps TRBD1 (5 bases). This CDR3 is built from 16 residues. CDR1 and CDR2 (germline): LNHNV, YYDKDF (reference sequence). Trimming removed 4 bases from V and 0 bases from J, with 13 bases in between. CDR3 sequence reads: CATSTSEGFSNQPQHF. The CDR3 region has the DNA TGTGCCACCAGCACCAGCGAGGGGTTTAGCAATCAGCCCCAGCATTTT.

Of note for this clonotype: Being one base from a much bigger clone, this may be a read error. J is TRBJ1-5 and V is TRBV6-2 or TRBV6-3; no reliable D call. Deletions cut 6 bases from V and 5 bases from J, with 14 bases between. CDR3 size: 14 residues. Germline V gene sequence: CDR1 MNHEY, CDR2 SVGEGT. The CDR3 DNA is TGTGCCAGCAGCCTTCTTGGTCGTGATCAGCCCCAGCATTTT. Its protein is CASSLLGRDQPQHF.

Details on this clonotype: Being one base from a much bigger clone, this may be a read error. No conserved phenylalanine or tryptophan is present at the end of the CDR3, so a read error is the likely explanation. The rearrangement links TRBV6-2 or TRBV6-3 to TRBJ2-1; 7 bases fit TRBD1. CDR3 length: 16 amino acids. After removal of 10 bases from V and 7 bases from J, the junction contained 19 bases not matched to a gene. Germline-derived CDR1 and CDR2 are MNHEY and SVGEGT. CDR3 in DNA: TGTGCCACCTCTCGGGGAATGACAGGGTCTCTGAATGAGCAGTTCTTA. The encoded protein is CATSRGMTGSLNEQFL.

This clonotype was detected many times. The chain couples TRBV5-1 to TRBJ2-5; 15 nucleotides align to TRBD2. There are 17 residues in the CDR3. The V segment lost 3 bases and the J segment 4 bases; nucleotides outside the gene matches: 7. CDR1 is SGHRS, CDR2 YFSETQ, per germline. The CDR3 is CASSSGGTSGRRETQYF. The CDR3 DNA reads as TGCGCCAGCAGCTCTGGCGGGACTAGCGGGAGGAGAGAGACCCAGTACTTC.